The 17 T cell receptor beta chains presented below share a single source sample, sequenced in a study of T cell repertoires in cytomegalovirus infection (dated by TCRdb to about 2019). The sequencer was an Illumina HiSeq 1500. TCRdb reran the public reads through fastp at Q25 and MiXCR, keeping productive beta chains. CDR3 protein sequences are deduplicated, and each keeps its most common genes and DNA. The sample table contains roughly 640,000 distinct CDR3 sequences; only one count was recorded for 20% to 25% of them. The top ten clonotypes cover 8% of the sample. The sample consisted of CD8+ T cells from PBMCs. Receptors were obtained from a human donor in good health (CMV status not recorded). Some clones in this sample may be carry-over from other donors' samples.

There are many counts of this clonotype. This chain's CDR3 is CASRVRTEAFF. CDR3 nucleotide sequence: TGTGCCAGCAGGGTAAGGACTGAAGCTTTCTTT. The V call is TRBV6-1, the J call TRBJ1-1; D not certain. Germline V gene sequence: CDR1 MNHNS, CDR2 SASEGT. V was pared by 6 bases and J by 5 bases, with 7 bases between. This CDR3 comprises 11 residues.

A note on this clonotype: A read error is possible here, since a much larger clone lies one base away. The CDR3 reads CASSPPELVGTGELFF. For the CDR3, the DNA is TGTGCCAGCAGCCCCCCGGAGCTAGTGGGAACCGGGGAGCTGTTTTTT. The V call is TRBV7-8, the J call TRBJ2-2; no clear D. Germline CDR1 and CDR2: SGHVS and FQNEAQ. Trimming shortened V by 5 bases and J by 5 bases, and 18 bases separated the two germline ends. The CDR3 covers 16 residues.

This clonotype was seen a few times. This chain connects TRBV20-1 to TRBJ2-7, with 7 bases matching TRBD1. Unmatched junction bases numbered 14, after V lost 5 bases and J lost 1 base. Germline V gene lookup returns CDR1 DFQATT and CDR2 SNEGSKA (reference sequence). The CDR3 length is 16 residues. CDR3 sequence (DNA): TGCAGTGCTTTTTCTAAGGACAGGACCTCTTCCTACGAGCAGTACGTC. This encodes CSAFSKDRTSSYEQYV.

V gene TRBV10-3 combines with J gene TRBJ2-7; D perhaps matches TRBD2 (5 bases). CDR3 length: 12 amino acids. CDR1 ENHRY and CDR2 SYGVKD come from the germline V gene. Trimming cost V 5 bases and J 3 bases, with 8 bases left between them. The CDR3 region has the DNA TGTGCCATCAGTTCCCGGGGCTACGAGCAGTACGTC. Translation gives CAISSRGYEQYV.

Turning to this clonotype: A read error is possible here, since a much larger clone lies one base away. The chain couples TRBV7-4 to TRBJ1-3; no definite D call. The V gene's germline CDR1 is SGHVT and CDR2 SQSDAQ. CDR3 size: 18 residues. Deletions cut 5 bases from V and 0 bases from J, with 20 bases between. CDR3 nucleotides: TGTGCCAGCAGCACCAGCCCCGTCAGGAAGAGCTCTGGAAACACCATATATTTT. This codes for CASSTSPVRKSSGNTIYF.

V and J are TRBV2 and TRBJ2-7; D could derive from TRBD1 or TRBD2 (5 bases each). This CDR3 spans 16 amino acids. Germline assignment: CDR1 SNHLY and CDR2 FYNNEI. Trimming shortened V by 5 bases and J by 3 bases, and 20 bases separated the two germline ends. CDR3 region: CASSSRVGATNYEQYV. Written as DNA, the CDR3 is TGTGCCAGCAGTTCGCGCGTCGGGGCAACGAACTACGAGCAGTACGTC.

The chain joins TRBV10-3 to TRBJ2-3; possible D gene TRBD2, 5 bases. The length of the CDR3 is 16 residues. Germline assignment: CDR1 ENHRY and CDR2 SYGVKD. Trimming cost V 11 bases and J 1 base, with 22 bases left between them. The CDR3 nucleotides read TGTGCCGTCACCCTCCGGTCCTACGGGGGCACAGATACGCAGTATTTT. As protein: CAVTLRSYGGTDTQYF.

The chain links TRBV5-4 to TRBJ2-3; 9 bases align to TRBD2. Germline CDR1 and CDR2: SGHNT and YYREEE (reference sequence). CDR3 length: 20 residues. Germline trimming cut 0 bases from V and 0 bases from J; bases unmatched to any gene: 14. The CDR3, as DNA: TGTGCCAGCAGCTTGGATTCTAGCGGGGTACCCCTGATTAGCACAGATACGCAGTATTTT. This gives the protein CASSLDSSGVPLISTDTQYF.

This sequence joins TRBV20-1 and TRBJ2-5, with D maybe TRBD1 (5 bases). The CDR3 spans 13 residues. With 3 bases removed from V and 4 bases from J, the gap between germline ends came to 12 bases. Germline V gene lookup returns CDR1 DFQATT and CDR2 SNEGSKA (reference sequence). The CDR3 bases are TGCAGTGCTAGGGCGCGTAGGGGAGAGACCCAGTACTTC. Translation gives CSARARRGETQYF.

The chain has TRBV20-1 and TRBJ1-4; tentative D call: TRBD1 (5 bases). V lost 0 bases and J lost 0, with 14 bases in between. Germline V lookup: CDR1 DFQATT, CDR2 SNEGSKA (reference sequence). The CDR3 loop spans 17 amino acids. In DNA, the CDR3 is TGCAGTGCTAGAGATCTCGGGGCCATGACAACTAATGAAAAACTGTTTTTT. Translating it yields CSARDLGAMTTNEKLFF.

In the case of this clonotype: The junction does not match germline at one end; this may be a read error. This CDR3 reads CASSLGSGYSYTF. CDR3 in DNA: TGTGCCAGCAGTTTGGGGTCAGGCTATAGCTACACCTTC. The chain is built from TRBV12-3 or TRBV12-4 and TRBJ1-2; D gene uncertain. This CDR3 is built from 13 residues.

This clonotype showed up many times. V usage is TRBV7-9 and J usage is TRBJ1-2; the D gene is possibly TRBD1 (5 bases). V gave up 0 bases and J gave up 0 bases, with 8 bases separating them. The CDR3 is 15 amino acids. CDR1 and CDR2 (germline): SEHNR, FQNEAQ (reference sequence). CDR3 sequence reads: CASSLARGANYGYTF. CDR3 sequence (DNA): TGTGCCAGCAGCTTAGCCCGGGGCGCTAACTATGGCTACACCTTC.

The CDR3 nucleotides read TGTGCCACCAGCAGAGATGACAGGGGATCAGAGACCCAGTACTTC. This gives the protein CATSRDDRGSETQYF. The genes are TRBV15 and TRBJ2-5, with 8 bases matching TRBD1. The CDR3 consists of 15 residues. Germline loops: CDR1 LNHNV, CDR2 YYDKDF (reference sequence). V gave up 0 bases and J gave up 4 bases; unmatched junction bases: 4.

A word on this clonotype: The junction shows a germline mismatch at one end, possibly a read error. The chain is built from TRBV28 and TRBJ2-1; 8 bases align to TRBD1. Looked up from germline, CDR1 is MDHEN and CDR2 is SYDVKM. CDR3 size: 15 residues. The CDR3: CASSLGQVTYSEQFF. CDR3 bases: TGTGCCAGCAGTTTGGGACAGGTGACCTACAGTGAGCAGTTCTTC.

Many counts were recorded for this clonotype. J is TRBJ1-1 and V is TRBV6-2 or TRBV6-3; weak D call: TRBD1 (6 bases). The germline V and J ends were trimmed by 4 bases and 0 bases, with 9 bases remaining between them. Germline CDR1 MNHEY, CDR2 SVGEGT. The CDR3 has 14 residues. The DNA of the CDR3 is TGTGCCAGCAGTTGGGACACCATGAACACTGAAGCTTTCTTT. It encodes CASSWDTMNTEAFF.

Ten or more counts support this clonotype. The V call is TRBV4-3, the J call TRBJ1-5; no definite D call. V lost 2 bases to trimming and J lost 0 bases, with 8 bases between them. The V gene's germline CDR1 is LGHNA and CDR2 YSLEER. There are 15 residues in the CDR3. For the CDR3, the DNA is TGCGCCAGCAGCCAATCTCTGATTAGCAATCAGCCCCAGCATTTT. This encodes CASSQSLISNQPQHF.

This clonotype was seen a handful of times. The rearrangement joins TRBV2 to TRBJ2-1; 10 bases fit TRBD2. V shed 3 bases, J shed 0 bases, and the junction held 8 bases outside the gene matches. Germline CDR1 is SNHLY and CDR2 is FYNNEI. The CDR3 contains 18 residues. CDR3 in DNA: TGTGCCAGCAGTGATGGGCTAGCGGGGGCCAGCTCCTACAATGAGCAGTTCTTC. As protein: CASSDGLAGASSYNEQFF.